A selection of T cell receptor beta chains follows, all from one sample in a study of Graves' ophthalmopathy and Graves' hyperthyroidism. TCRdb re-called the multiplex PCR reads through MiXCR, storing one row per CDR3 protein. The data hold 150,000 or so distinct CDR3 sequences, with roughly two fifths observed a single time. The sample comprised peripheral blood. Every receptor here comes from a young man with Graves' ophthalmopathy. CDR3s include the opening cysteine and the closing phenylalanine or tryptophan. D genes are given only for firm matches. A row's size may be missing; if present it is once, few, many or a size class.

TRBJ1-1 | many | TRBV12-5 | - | TGTGCTAGTGGCCTCGACAGCCTGAACACTGAAGCTTTCTTT | CASGLDSLNTEAFF
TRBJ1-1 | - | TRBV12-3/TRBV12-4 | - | TGTGCCAGCAGTCCCCGAGGACAACCTACTGAAGCTTTCTTT | CASSPRGQPTEAFF
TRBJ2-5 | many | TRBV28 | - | TGTGCCAGCAGTTTATTGCGGAGAGAGACCCAGTACTTC | CASSLLRRETQYF
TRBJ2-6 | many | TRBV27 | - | TGTGCCAGCAGTTCAACCGGCGGGGGGGCCAACGTCCTGACTTTC | CASSSTGGGANVLTF
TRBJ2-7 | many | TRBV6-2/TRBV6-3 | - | TGTGCCAGCAGTTACGGTGGACAGAGCTACGAGCAGTACTTC | CASSYGGQSYEQYF
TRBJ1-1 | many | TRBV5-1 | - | TGCGCCAGCAGCTTGGTATACATGAACACTGAAGCTTTCTTT | CASSLVYMNTEAFF
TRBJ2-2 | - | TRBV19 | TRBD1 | TGTGCCAGTAGGATGGGACAGGGGCACACCGGGGAGCTGTTTTTT | CASRMGQGHTGELFF
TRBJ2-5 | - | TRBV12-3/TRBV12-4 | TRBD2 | TGTGCCAGCAGTTTTTCGGGAGGACAAGAGACCCAGTACTTC | CASSFSGGQETQYF
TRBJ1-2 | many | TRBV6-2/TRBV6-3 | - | TGTGCCAGCAGTTACCCGCAGGGTAGCTATGGCTACACCTTC | CASSYPQGSYGYTF
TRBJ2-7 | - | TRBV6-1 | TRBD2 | TGTGCCAGCAGTGAAGAACTAGCGGGTTCCTACGAGCAGTACTTC | CASSEELAGSYEQYF
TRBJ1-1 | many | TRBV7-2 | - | TGTGCCAGCAGCCCCCCGGGCGGCCGGGGAGCTTTCTTT | CASSPPGGRGAFF
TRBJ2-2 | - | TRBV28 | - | TGTGCCAGCAGACAGCGGCGCACCGGGGAGCTGTTTTTT | CASRQRRTGELFF
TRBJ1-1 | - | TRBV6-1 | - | TGTGCCAGCAGAGACAGGACGGCCGAAGCTTTCTTT | CASRDRTAEAFF
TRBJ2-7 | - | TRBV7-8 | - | TGTGCCAGCAGCTCCGGATGGGGCTACGAGCAGTACTTC | CASSSGWGYEQYF
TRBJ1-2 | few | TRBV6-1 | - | TGTGCCAGCAGTGGGGGGGTAGAGTTCTATGGCTACACCTTC | CASSGGVEFYGYTF
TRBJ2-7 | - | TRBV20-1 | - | TGCAGTGCGGCAGGGGTGGACGAGCAGTACTTC | CSAAGVDEQYF
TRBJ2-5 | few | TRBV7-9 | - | TGTGCCAGCAGCTTCAGCGGCCTCGGGTACTTC | CASSFSGLGYF
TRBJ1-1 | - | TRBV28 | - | TGTGCCAGCAGTTTCGGCACTGAAGCTTTCTTT | CASSFGTEAFF
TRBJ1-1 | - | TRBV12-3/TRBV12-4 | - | TGTGCCAGCAGTTTCGCGGGGGGCGTCACTGAAGCTTTCTTT | CASSFAGGVTEAFF
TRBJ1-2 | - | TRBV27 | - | TGTGCCAGCAGCAGCACGACAAGGGACTATGGCTACACCTTC | CASSSTTRDYGYTF
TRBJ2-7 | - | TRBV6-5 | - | TGTGCCAGCAGTTACTCCGGACCCCTCTCCTACGAGCAGTACTTC | CASSYSGPLSYEQYF
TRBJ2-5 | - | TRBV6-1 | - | TGTGCCAGCAGTCCTACCAGGGGTCGAGAGACCCAGTACTTC | CASSPTRGRETQYF